These T cell receptor beta chains were read from a single sample in a study of blood T cell repertoires in COVID-19. Only in-frame clones appear in the TCRdb table, and some are missing; sequencing was by immunoSEQ multiplex PCR. This table holds a few hundred thousand clones, 70% to 85% found once. Sequenced material: PBMCs or T cells enriched from blood (not recorded which). The receptors were sampled from a man aged 35-49 years who had recovered from COVID-19. CDR3s include the opening cysteine and the closing phenylalanine or tryptophan. D genes are given only for firm matches. Size tells how often a clone was seen (once, few, many) or the class of an expanded clone, and some rows leave it out.

D | J | V | size | CDR3 | DNA
- | TRBJ2-2 | TRBV6-6 | - | CASSHRFTGELFF | TGTGCCAGCAGCCATCGGTTCACCGGGGAGCTGTTTTTT
TRBD2 | TRBJ2-1 | TRBV6-1 | - | CASSGELAETYNEQFF | TGTGCCAGCAGTGGAGAGCTAGCGGAAACCTACAATGAGCAGTTCTTC
TRBD1 | TRBJ1-2 | TRBV5-6 | - | CASSSGQVRTF | TGTGCCAGCAGCTCCGGACAGGTTAGGACCTTC
TRBD1 | TRBJ2-5 | TRBV27 | once | CASSSISGTEQETQYF | TGTGCCAGCAGTTCTATCTCCGGGACAGAACAAGAGACCCAGTACTTC
TRBD1 | TRBJ1-2 | TRBV3-1/TRBV3-2 | few | CASGQGAPYGYTF | TGTGCCAGCGGACAGGGGGCTCCCTATGGCTACACCTTC
- | TRBJ2-7 | TRBV6-2/TRBV6-3 | - | CASSPDSSYEQYF | TGTGCCAGCAGTCCGGACAGTTCCTACGAGCAGTACTTC
- | TRBJ2-3 | TRBV19 | - | CASSIFDSSTDTQYF | TGTGCCAGTAGTATATTTGACTCTAGCACAGATACGCAGTATTTT
- | TRBJ1-2 | TRBV6-5 | - | CASSYSDSPNIYGYTF | TGTGCCAGCAGTTACTCCGACAGCCCCAACATCTATGGCTACACCTTC
- | TRBJ1-5 | TRBV3-1/TRBV3-2 | - | CASSQALLGGSNQPQHF | TGTGCCAGCAGCCAAGCCCTCCTTGGAGGGTCAAATCAGCCCCAGCATTTT
- | TRBJ1-4 | TRBV24-1 | once | CATSTRTGGYEKLFF | TGTGCCACCAGTACGAGGACGGGGGGGTATGAAAAACTGTTTTTT
- | TRBJ2-4 | TRBV15 | - | CATSRDRGLGDIQYF | TGTGCCACCAGCAGAGATAGAGGTCTTGGAGACATTCAGTACTTC
- | TRBJ1-3 | TRBV6-5 | - | CASRQQISGNTIYF | TGTGCCAGCAGGCAACAGATCTCTGGAAACACCATATATTTT
TRBD2 | TRBJ2-3 | TRBV28 | - | CASRSGTSGLVHTQYF | TGTGCCAGCAGATCCGGGACTAGCGGCCTAGTCCATACGCAGTATTTT
- | TRBJ2-7 | TRBV6-5 | once | CASSYSPRNEQYF | TGTGCCAGCAGTTACTCCCCGAGGAACGAGCAGTACTTC
- | TRBJ2-3 | TRBV7-3 | - | CASSSGEGIRSDTQYF | TGTGCCAGCAGCTCTGGTGAGGGAATTAGGTCAGATACGCAGTATTTT
TRBD1 | TRBJ2-7 | TRBV5-1 | once | CASSSPGGVEQYF | TGCGCCAGCAGCTCCCCAGGGGGCGTCGAGCAGTACTTC
TRBD2 | TRBJ2-1 | TRBV7-9 | - | CASSTPGTSGIYNEQFF | TGTGCCAGCAGCACTCCCGGGACTAGCGGAATATACAATGAGCAGTTCTTC
- | TRBJ1-4 | TRBV4-3 | - | CASSQDLWGPNEKLFF | TGCGCCAGCAGCCAAGATCTATGGGGGCCTAATGAAAAACTGTTTTTT
- | TRBJ1-2 | TRBV30 | few | CAWSLQTAYGYTF | TGTGCCTGGAGCCTGCAGACAGCCTATGGCTACACCTTC
TRBD1 | TRBJ1-5 | TRBV7-2 | - | CASSSRDRVSQHF | TGTGCCAGCAGCTCCCGGGACAGGGTTTCACAGCATTTT
TRBD2 | TRBJ2-7 | TRBV7-2 | - | CASSLEATSGDPLQYF | TGTGCCAGCAGCTTAGAAGCGACTAGCGGGGACCCCCTGCAGTACTTC
TRBD1 | TRBJ1-1 | TRBV7-9 | - | CASSQTGGLGWAFF | TGTGCCAGCAGCCAAACAGGGGGCTTGGGATGGGCTTTCTTT
TRBD2 | TRBJ2-1 | TRBV28 | - | CASSPIVRRERVGNEQFF | TGTGCCAGCAGTCCCATCGTTCGGCGGGAGAGGGTAGGTAATGAGCAGTTCTTC
TRBD2 | TRBJ2-7 | TRBV3-1/TRBV3-2 | - | CASSLYSSGVAYEQYF | TGTGCCAGCAGCCTTTATTCCAGCGGGGTGGCCTACGAGCAGTACTTC
TRBD1 | TRBJ1-1 | TRBV4-3 | - | CASSPSRGKGEAFF | TGCGCCAGCAGCCCCAGCAGGGGGAAGGGTGAAGCTTTCTTT
- | TRBJ1-3 | TRBV30 | - | CAWSNRAGNTIYF | TGTGCCTGGAGTAACAGGGCTGGAAACACCATATATTTT
- | TRBJ1-1 | TRBV2 | - | CASSQDSNTEAFF | TGTGCCAGCAGTCAAGACAGCAACACTGAAGCTTTCTTT
- | TRBJ2-7 | TRBV7-3 | - | CASSLNGGLPYEQYF | TGTGCCAGCAGCTTAAACGGTGGGCTCCCTTACGAGCAGTACTTC
TRBD2 | TRBJ2-2 | TRBV6-5 | - | CATDILAGEPGELFF | TGTGCCACAGATATCCTAGCGGGAGAACCCGGGGAGCTGTTTTTT
TRBD1 | TRBJ1-5 | TRBV19 | few | CASSPGQGNQPQHF | TGTGCCAGTAGTCCGGGACAGGGCAATCAGCCCCAGCATTTT
TRBD1 | TRBJ2-4 | TRBV15 | - | CATSRDAGRGQLAKNIQYF | TGTGCCACCAGCAGAGATGCGGGTAGGGGACAGCTAGCCAAAAACATTCAGTACTTC
TRBD2 | TRBJ2-1 | TRBV29-1 | - | CSAMGGSSYNEQFF | TGCAGCGCGATGGGCGGGAGCTCCTACAATGAGCAGTTCTTC
TRBD1 | TRBJ1-5 | TRBV12-5 | once | CASGLMSRDRDKLGNQPQHF | TGTGCTAGTGGTTTGATGTCCCGGGACAGGGATAAACTGGGGAATCAGCCCCAGCATTTT
TRBD1 | TRBJ2-7 | TRBV28 | - | CASSFSLAGGNEQYF | TGTGCCAGCAGTTTCTCATTGGCAGGGGGTAACGAGCAGTACTTC
TRBD1 | TRBJ2-3 | TRBV7-2 | - | CASNQGADTQYF | TGTGCCAGCAACCAGGGGGCGGATACGCAGTATTTT
TRBD2 | TRBJ2-2 | TRBV6-5 | - | CASRVAGTGELFF | TGTGCCAGTAGGGTAGCGGGTACCGGGGAGCTGTTTTTT
- | TRBJ1-6 | TRBV7-3 | - | CASSLGQPRSPLHF | TGTGCCAGCAGCTTGGGCCAACCTCGGTCACCCCTCCACTTT
TRBD2 | TRBJ2-1 | TRBV27 | - | CASSSGTSGKNEQFF | TGTGCCAGCAGTAGTGGGACTAGCGGGAAAAATGAGCAGTTCTTC
- | TRBJ2-3 | TRBV3-1/TRBV3-2 | few | CASSALHSRTITDTQYF | TGTGCCAGCAGCGCGCTCCACTCACGGACTATAACAGATACGCAGTATTTT
- | TRBJ2-7 | TRBV10-3 | - | CAISERGRGADEQYF | TGTGCCATCAGTGAGAGGGGCAGGGGGGCGGATGAGCAGTACTTC
TRBD2 | TRBJ2-7 | TRBV5-1 | - | CASSSFSGGTYEQYF | TGCGCCAGCAGCTCATTTAGCGGGGGGACCTACGAGCAGTACTTC
- | TRBJ1-1 | TRBV5-1 | - | CASSLALGGGEAFF | TGCGCCAGCAGCTTGGCCCTGGGCGGAGGGGAAGCTTTCTTT
- | TRBJ1-1 | TRBV5-1 | few | CASSLGGGFTEAFF | TGCGCCAGCAGCTTGGGCGGCGGTTTCACTGAAGCTTTCTTT
- | TRBJ1-3 | TRBV18 | - | CASSILTRGAQGNTIYF | TGTGCCAGCTCAATCCTGACCCGCGGGGCCCAAGGAAACACCATATATTTT
- | TRBJ1-1 | TRBV28 | - | CASSVGGGTEAFF | TGTGCCAGCAGTGTGGGGGGGGGAACTGAAGCTTTCTTT
TRBD2 | TRBJ2-5 | TRBV5-4 | - | CASSLAASGRSGETQYF | TGTGCCAGCAGCTTGGCCGCTAGCGGGAGAAGCGGGGAGACCCAGTACTTC
- | TRBJ2-4 | TRBV14 | - | CASSQVPFSVAKNIQYF | TGTGCCAGCAGCCAAGTTCCCTTTAGCGTAGCCAAAAACATTCAGTACTTC
TRBD2 | TRBJ2-1 | TRBV11-3 | - | CASSSPRGNYNEQFF | TGTGCCAGCAGCTCCCCGCGGGGGAACTACAATGAGCAGTTCTTC
TRBD2 | TRBJ2-3 | TRBV11-3 | - | CASSLDPRLAGGGDTQYF | TGTGCCAGCAGCTTAGACCCCCGACTAGCGGGGGGAGGAGATACGCAGTATTTT
TRBD2 | TRBJ2-5 | TRBV5-8 | - | CASSSLAGRQETQYF | TGTGCCAGCAGCTCCTTAGCGGGAAGGCAAGAGACCCAGTACTTC
- | TRBJ2-1 | TRBV6-8 | - | CASTEDYDSYNEQFF | TGTGCCAGCACTGAGGACTACGACTCCTACAATGAGCAGTTCTTC
TRBD2 | TRBJ2-5 | TRBV28 | - | CASFSAGGGTQYF | TGTGCCAGTTTCTCAGCGGGGGGGGGTACCCAGTACTTC
- | TRBJ2-1 | TRBV5-4 | - | CASSLAGGLHDEQFF | TGTGCCAGCAGCTTGGCCGGGGGACTGCACGATGAGCAGTTCTTC
TRBD2 | TRBJ2-2 | TRBV2 | - | CASKGGSGRTGELFF | TGTGCCAGCAAGGGGGGTAGCGGGAGGACCGGGGAGCTGTTTTTT
TRBD1 | TRBJ2-3 | TRBV30 | once | CATDRGLTDTQYF | TGTGCCACGGACAGGGGCCTCACAGATACGCAGTATTTT
- | TRBJ2-2 | TRBV6-5 | once | CASSLGIQGVGELFF | TGTGCCAGCAGTTTGGGGATACAGGGAGTCGGGGAGCTGTTTTTT
TRBD2 | TRBJ2-7 | TRBV5-1 | - | CASSLDSGGSSYEQYF | TGCGCCAGCAGCTTGGATAGCGGGGGTAGCTCCTACGAGCAGTACTTC
TRBD2 | TRBJ2-7 | TRBV11-2 | - | CASSFGLAGGYEQYF | TGTGCCAGCAGCTTTGGACTAGCGGGAGGCTACGAGCAGTACTTC
- | TRBJ1-2 | TRBV10-1 | - | CASSVWGEDNYGYTF | TGCGCCAGCAGTGTTTGGGGCGAAGATAACTATGGCTACACCTTC